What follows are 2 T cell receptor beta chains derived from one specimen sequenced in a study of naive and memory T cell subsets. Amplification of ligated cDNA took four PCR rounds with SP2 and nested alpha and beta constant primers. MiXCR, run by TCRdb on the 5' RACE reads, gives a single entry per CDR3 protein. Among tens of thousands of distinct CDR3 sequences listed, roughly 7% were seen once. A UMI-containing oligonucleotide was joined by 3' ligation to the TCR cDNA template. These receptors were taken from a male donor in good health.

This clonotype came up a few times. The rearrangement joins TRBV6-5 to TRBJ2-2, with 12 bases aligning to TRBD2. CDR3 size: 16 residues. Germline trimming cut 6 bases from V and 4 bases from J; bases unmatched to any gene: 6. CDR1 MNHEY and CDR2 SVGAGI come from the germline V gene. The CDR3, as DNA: TGTGCCAGCAGGAGTCTAGCGGGAGGGAGCACCGGGGAGCTGTTTTTT. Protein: CASRSLAGGSTGELFF.

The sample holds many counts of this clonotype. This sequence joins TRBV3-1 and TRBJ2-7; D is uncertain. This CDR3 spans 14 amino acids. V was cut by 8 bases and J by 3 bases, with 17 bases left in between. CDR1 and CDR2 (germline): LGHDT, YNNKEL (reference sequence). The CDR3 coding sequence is TGTGCCAGCCAATCGACACCGAAACTCTACGAGCAGTACTTC. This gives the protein CASQSTPKLYEQYF.